These 15 T cell receptor beta chains were all obtained from the same sample, sequenced in a study of blood T cell repertoires in COVID-19. Libraries were prepared by immunoSEQ multiplex PCR; TCRdb keeps only in-frame clonotypes and omits some of them. This sample has about 220,000 clones, with approximately 84% found just once. The sample taken for sequencing was peripheral blood. The receptors stem from a woman aged 25 to 39 who had recovered from COVID-19.

The chain joins TRBV27 to TRBJ2-7, with D maybe TRBD1 (6 bases). CDR1 is MNHEY and CDR2 is SMNVEV in the germline V gene (reference sequence). V was shortened by 2 bases and J by 7 bases, with 18 bases between the two germline ends. The CDR3 contains 15 residues. The CDR3 DNA reads TGTGCCAGCAGTTTACGGGGTGGCCAGGGGAGAGAGCAGTACTTC. Its protein product is CASSLRGGQGREQYF.

The CDR3 protein is CASGYRAGGPHNEQFF. The CDR3 DNA is TGTGCCAGCGGGTATAGGGCGGGAGGGCCTCACAATGAGCAGTTCTTC. V is TRBV28 and J is TRBJ2-1; 9 bases agree with TRBD2. The germline gives CDR1 MDHEN, CDR2 SYDVKM. The CDR3 is made up of 16 amino acids. The J segment lost 5 bases and the V segment lost 8 bases, leaving 13 bases of the junction unmatched.

The chain uses TRBV6-5 and TRBJ2-2; 8 bases map to TRBD1. Germline assignment: CDR1 MNHEY and CDR2 SVGAGI. Germline trimming cut 0 bases from V and 0 bases from J; bases unmatched to any gene: 0. The CDR3 contains 16 residues. CDR3 loop: CASSYSTGANTGELFF. CDR3 coding DNA: TGTGCCAGCAGTTACTCGACAGGGGCGAACACCGGGGAGCTGTTTTTT.

The rearrangement links TRBV10-3 to TRBJ2-1; 7 nucleotides match TRBD2. This CDR3 has 16 residues. With V trimmed by 3 bases and J by 3 bases, 8 bases remained unmatched. Per the germline V gene, CDR1 is ENHRY and CDR2 is SYGVKD. The CDR3 loop is CAISEGVAGGYNEQFF. In DNA, the CDR3 is TGTGCCATCAGTGAAGGGGTAGCGGGCGGCTACAATGAGCAGTTCTTC.

V and J are TRBV5-1 and TRBJ2-7, with TRBD1 identical over 8 bases. Losses at the gene ends were 3 bases for V and 6 bases for J; bases not matched to a gene: 8. CDR3 size: 14 residues. Germline V lookup: CDR1 SGHRS, CDR2 YFSETQ. The CDR3 DNA reads TGCGCCAGCAGCTCTGGACAGGGTAACTCCGAGCAGTACTTC. Its protein product is CASSSGQGNSEQYF.

This clone showed up just once. The V gene is TRBV7-9, the J gene TRBJ1-6; 8 nucleotides line up with TRBD1. The length of the CDR3 is 14 residues. Germline CDR1 is SEHNR and CDR2 is FQNEAQ (reference sequence). Trimming removed 5 bases from V and 6 bases from J; junction bases left unmatched: 3. The CDR3: CASSMDRVNSPLHF. CDR3 in DNA: TGTGCCAGCAGCATGGACAGGGTTAATTCACCCCTCCACTTT.

The V call is TRBV7-9, the J call TRBJ2-7; 7 bases are shared with TRBD1. This CDR3 is 14 amino acids long. CDR1 and CDR2 (germline): SEHNR, FQNEAQ (reference sequence). V was pared by 5 bases and J by 2 bases, with 6 bases of the junction left unmatched. The CDR3 loop is CASSRQGSTYEQYF. The CDR3 bases are TGTGCCAGCAGCCGACAGGGTTCTACCTACGAGCAGTACTTC.

V and J are TRBV28 and TRBJ1-5; TRBD1 aligns across 8 bases. This CDR3 comprises 15 residues. V was clipped by 2 bases and J by 5 bases; unmatched bases: 5. CDR1 is MDHEN, CDR2 SYDVKM, per germline. Here the CDR3 reads CASSLAGGAYQPQHF. CDR3 DNA: TGTGCCAGCAGTTTAGCAGGGGGCGCATATCAGCCCCAGCATTTT.

This chain connects TRBV28 to TRBJ2-1; the D is unclear. The CDR3 totals 12 residues. Germline V gives CDR1 MDHEN, CDR2 SYDVKM. Trimming took 4 bases from V and 6 from J, leaving 7 bases between them. CDR3: CASSSLFNEQFF. For the CDR3, the DNA is TGTGCCAGCAGTTCACTTTTCAATGAGCAGTTCTTC.

A word on this clone: This sample also contains other DNA sequences that code for the same CDR3. This rearrangement joins TRBV11-2 to TRBJ1-2; 11 nucleotides align to TRBD1. Germline V gives CDR1 SGHAT, CDR2 FQNNGV. V shed 5 bases and J 4 bases; nucleotides not matched to a gene: 3. This CDR3 spans 14 amino acids. The CDR3 spells CASSLGTGGYGYTF. The CDR3 DNA is TGTGCCAGCAGCCTGGGGACAGGGGGCTATGGCTACACCTTC.

This clone appeared a single time. The chain combines TRBV28 with TRBJ2-3, with 10 bases aligning to TRBD1. Germline trimming cut 6 bases from V and 7 bases from J; bases unmatched to any gene: 16. Germline values: CDR1 MDHEN, CDR2 SYDVKM. The CDR3 runs 17 residues. CDR3 coding DNA: TGTGCCAGCAGCCAGACCTGGGACAGGGGAGAGGTTTATACGCAGTATTTT. It specifies CASSQTWDRGEVYTQYF.

This sequence joins TRBV24-1 and TRBJ2-2; 8 nucleotides align to TRBD1. The CDR3 extends over 18 amino acids. Per the germline V gene, CDR1 is KGHDR and CDR2 is SFDVKD. Trimming took 2 bases from V and 0 from J; bases not matched to a gene: 7. The CDR3 region is CATSDWNRGVANTGELFF. As DNA, the CDR3 is TGTGCCACCAGTGATTGGAACAGGGGGGTTGCGAACACCGGGGAGCTGTTTTTT.

The J gene is TRBJ1-2, the V gene TRBV7-9; 9 bases map to TRBD1. This CDR3 contains 15 residues. Germline V CDR1 and CDR2: SEHNR, FQNEAQ (reference sequence). V lost 1 base to trimming and J lost 2 bases; unmatched junction nucleotides: 2. CDR3 nucleotides: TGTGCCAGCAGCTTAGGAGGACAGGGGAACTATGGCTACACCTTC. The encoded protein is CASSLGGQGNYGYTF.

DNA of the CDR3: TGTGCCAGCAGTCCCTATTCCGGGTCCCTTTCCTCTGGAAACACCATATATTTT. Residues: CASSPYSGSLSSGNTIYF. This chain connects TRBV6-6 to TRBJ1-3; D is unclear. Germline CDR1 reads MNHNY; CDR2 reads SVGAGI (reference sequence). Trimming took off 5 bases at V and 0 bases at J, with 20 bases between the two ends. CDR3 length: 18 residues.

The sample holds one count of this clone. The genes are TRBV9 and TRBJ1-6, with 7 bases that match TRBD1. Germline V gives CDR1 SGDLS, CDR2 YYNGEE. Trimming cost V 3 bases and J 7 bases; bases outside gene matches: 4. The CDR3 length is 14 residues. CDR3 in amino acids: CASSGQGANSPLHF. The CDR3 DNA reads as TGTGCCAGCAGCGGACAGGGAGCGAATTCACCCCTCCACTTT.